The 16 T cell receptor beta chains presented below share a single source sample, sequenced in a study of T cell responses to AZD1222 COVID-19 vaccine. Using immunoSEQ multiplex PCR, the repertoire was profiled, and TCRdb retains in-frame clones only, with some absent. The sample has about 100,000 clones, approximately 89% seen once. Here the sequenced sample was peripheral blood, taken on day 0 of MenACWY control vaccination. These receptor sequences come from an adult in good health.

This CDR3 is CASRGLAAATGELFF. The CDR3 nucleotides read TGTGCCAGCAGGGGACTAGCGGCGGCGACCGGGGAGCTGTTTTTT. The chain is built from TRBV2 and TRBJ2-2; TRBD2 matches 11 bases. The V gene end was trimmed by 6 bases and the J gene end by 5 bases; junction bases not matched to a gene: 5. CDR1 and CDR2 from the germline V gene are SNHLY and FYNNEI. CDR3 length equals 15 residues.

This clone was detected a few times. The rearrangement uses TRBV2 and TRBJ1-4; D may be TRBD1 (6 bases). The CDR3 is 15 residues long. Germline loops: CDR1 SNHLY, CDR2 FYNNEI. Trimming took off 4 bases at V and 8 bases at J, with 17 bases between the two ends. The CDR3: CASSGRDKQSEKLFF. Here the CDR3 DNA reads TGTGCCAGCAGTGGCCGGGACAAGCAATCAGAAAAACTGTTTTTT.

Concerning this clone itself: Other DNA sequences within the sample encode an identical CDR3. J is TRBJ2-7 and V is TRBV6-5; 11 bases agree with TRBD2. Germline loops: CDR1 MNHEY, CDR2 SVGAGI. Trimming at V came to 6 bases and at J to 0 bases, leaving 4 bases not matched to a gene. This CDR3 contains 15 residues. Here the CDR3 reads CASSRTSGGSYEQYF. Here the CDR3 DNA reads TGTGCCAGCAGCCGAACTAGCGGGGGCTCCTACGAGCAGTACTTC.

The chain joins TRBV29-1 to TRBJ1-2, with 9 positions matching TRBD1. CDR1 is SQVTM and CDR2 is ANQGSEA in the germline V gene. The trim removed 7 bases at V and 4 bases at J, leaving 7 bases unmatched. This CDR3 spans 13 amino acids. DNA for the CDR3: TGCAGCGACAAGGGACAGGGATCCTATGGCTACACCTTC. Translation: CSDKGQGSYGYTF.

The CDR3 sequence is CASRGTGGFGELFF. The CDR3 DNA follows: TGTGCCAGCAGGGGGACAGGGGGCTTCGGGGAGCTGTTTTTT. The V gene is TRBV2, the J gene TRBJ2-2; 12 bases match TRBD1. CDR3 length: 14 residues. Germline V lookup: CDR1 SNHLY, CDR2 FYNNEI. The V gene end was trimmed by 6 bases and the J gene end by 7 bases; junction bases not matched to a gene: 3. The entire variable domain, with the rest obtained from reference TRBV2 and TRBJ2-2, is as follows: EPEVTQTPSHQVTQMGQEVILRCVPISNHLYFYWYRQILGQKVEFLVSFYNNEISEKSEIFDDQFSVERPDGSNFTLKIRSTKLEDSAMYFCASRGTGGFGELFFGEGSRLTVL.

This chain connects TRBV18 to TRBJ1-6, with 12 bases aligning to TRBD1. Losses at the gene ends were 3 bases for V and 10 bases for J; bases not matched to a gene: 4. The CDR3 loop spans 15 amino acids. Germline V lookup: CDR1 KGHSH, CDR2 LQKENI. This CDR3 is CASSPGDRGLSPLHF. The DNA of the CDR3 is TGTGCCAGCTCACCCGGGGACAGGGGGCTGTCACCCCTCCACTTT.

In nucleotides, the CDR3 is TGCAGTGCTAGAGAACAACACAAGCAGTACTTC. Protein: CSAREQHKQYF. This chain links TRBV20-1 with TRBJ2-7; D is uncertain. The CDR3 is 11 amino acids. Trimming took 0 bases from V and 8 from J, leaving 8 bases between them. Germline V gene lookup returns CDR1 DFQATT and CDR2 SNEGSKA (reference sequence).

The table lists this clone with a count of one. This chain links TRBV28 with TRBJ1-2, with 8 bases fitting TRBD1. The CDR3 is 13 amino acids. Losses at the gene ends were 6 bases for V and 8 bases for J; bases not matched to a gene: 8. The V gene's germline CDR1 is MDHEN and CDR2 SYDVKM. The chain's CDR3 is CASSLTTGVGYTF. CDR3 DNA sequence: TGTGCCAGCAGCCTCACGACAGGGGTAGGCTACACCTTC.

The V call is TRBV11-1, the J call TRBJ1-4; D possibly corresponds to TRBD1 (5 bases). The length of the CDR3 is 15 residues. V lost 7 bases, J lost 0 bases, and 12 bases lay in between. The germline CDR1 and CDR2 sequences are SGHAT and FQDESV (reference sequence). DNA for the CDR3: TGTGCCAGCACCACAGGCTCCACAACTAATGAAAAACTGTTTTTT. Its translation: CASTTGSTTNEKLFF.

The chain has TRBV10-3 and TRBJ1-4; D perhaps matches TRBD1 (5 bases). Trimming removed 3 bases from V and 8 bases from J, with 10 bases in between. The CDR3 has 13 residues. Germline CDR1 ENHRY, CDR2 SYGVKD. The CDR3 loop reads CAISELEGEKLFF. For the CDR3, the DNA is TGTGCCATCAGTGAATTGGAGGGGGAAAAACTGTTTTTT.

J is TRBJ1-5 and V is TRBV7-9; D remains ambiguous. CDR1 SEHNR and CDR2 FQNEAQ come from the germline V gene (reference sequence). There are 13 residues in the CDR3. V gave up 1 base and J gave up 2 bases, with 3 bases separating them. In DNA form, the CDR3 reads TGTGCCAGCAGCTTAGTCGGCAATCAGCCCCAGCATTTT. Protein product: CASSLVGNQPQHF.

J is TRBJ1-4 and V is TRBV11-2; perhaps TRBD1 as D (5 bases). Trimming removed 4 bases at V and 8 bases at J, with 17 bases between. The germline gives CDR1 SGHAT, CDR2 FQNNGV. The CDR3 runs to 15 residues. CDR3 residues: CASSSLGGAHEKLFF. CDR3 coding DNA: TGTGCCAGCAGCTCCTTAGGAGGGGCCCACGAAAAACTGTTTTTT.

The chain has TRBV4-2 and TRBJ2-5, with a possible D match to TRBD2 (6 bases). Germline CDR1 and CDR2: LGHNA and YNFKEQ. V was trimmed by 4 bases and J by 0 bases, leaving 12 bases between them. This CDR3 has 15 amino acids. The CDR3 reads CASSRAGGYQETQYF. As DNA, the CDR3 is TGTGCCAGCAGCCGAGCTGGAGGGTACCAAGAGACCCAGTACTTC.

The gene calls are TRBV9 and TRBJ2-5; D gene uncertain. Germline values: CDR1 SGDLS, CDR2 YYNGEE. V shed 0 bases and J shed 8 bases, with 14 bases lying between them. This CDR3 spans 14 amino acids. In DNA, the CDR3 is TGTGCCAGCAGCGTAGCATATGAAAAGAGCACCCAGTACTTC. It translates to CASSVAYEKSTQYF.

This rearrangement joins TRBV3-1 (or the pseudogene TRBV3-2) to TRBJ1-1, with D unresolved. CDR1 and CDR2 (germline): LGHDT, YNNKEL (reference sequence). The CDR3 extends over 18 amino acids. The V gene lost 0 bases and the J gene lost 1 base, with 18 bases spanning the gap. The CDR3 nucleotides read TGTGCCAGCAGCCAAGATCCACCGACGGACGGTTGGAACACTGAAGCTTTCTTT. Translation gives CASSQDPPTDGWNTEAFF.

The rearrangement links TRBV6-1 to TRBJ1-2; D perhaps matches TRBD1 (6 bases). The CDR3 extends over 15 amino acids. V was trimmed by 2 bases and J by 6 bases, leaving 16 bases between them. CDR1 is MNHNS, CDR2 SASEGT, per germline. CDR3 loop: CASSEWGGAVDGYTF. CDR3 sequence (DNA): TGTGCCAGCAGTGAATGGGGGGGGGCGGTGGATGGCTACACCTTC.